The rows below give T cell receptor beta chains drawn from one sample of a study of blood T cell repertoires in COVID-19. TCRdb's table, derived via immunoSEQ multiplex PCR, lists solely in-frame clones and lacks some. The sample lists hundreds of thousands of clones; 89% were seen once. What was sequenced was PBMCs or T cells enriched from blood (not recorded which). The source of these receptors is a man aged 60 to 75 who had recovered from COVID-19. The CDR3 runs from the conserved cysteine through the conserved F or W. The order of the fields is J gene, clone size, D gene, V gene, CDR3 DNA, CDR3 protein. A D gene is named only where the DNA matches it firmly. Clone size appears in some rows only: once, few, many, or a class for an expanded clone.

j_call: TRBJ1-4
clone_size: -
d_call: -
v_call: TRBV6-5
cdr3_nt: TGTGCCAGCAGTTACGCGTACGTTGCAACTAATGAAAAACTGTTTTTT
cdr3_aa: CASSYAYVATNEKLFF

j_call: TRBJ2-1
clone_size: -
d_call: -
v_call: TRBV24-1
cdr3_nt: TGTGCCACCAGTGAAGGAAGAGGGTACAATGAGCAGTTCTTC
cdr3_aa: CATSEGRGYNEQFF

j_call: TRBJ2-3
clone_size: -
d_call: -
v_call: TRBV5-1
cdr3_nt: TGCGCCAGCAGCTTGGTCTCTGGCGGGTTGGATACGCAGTATTTT
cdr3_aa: CASSLVSGGLDTQYF

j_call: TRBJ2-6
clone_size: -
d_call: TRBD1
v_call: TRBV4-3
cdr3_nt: TGCGCCAGCAGCCAAGGGGCAGGGGGAGTTTCTGGGGCCAACGTCCTGACTTTC
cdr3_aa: CASSQGAGGVSGANVLTF

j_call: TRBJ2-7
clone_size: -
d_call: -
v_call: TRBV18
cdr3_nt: TGTGCCAGCTCATCATCGGGTAGCGGTAACTACGAGCAGTACTTC
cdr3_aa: CASSSSGSGNYEQYF

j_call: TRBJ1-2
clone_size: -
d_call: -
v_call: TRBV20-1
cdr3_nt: TGCAGTGTCCAAACAGTTGGCTACACCTTC
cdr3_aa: CSVQTVGYTF

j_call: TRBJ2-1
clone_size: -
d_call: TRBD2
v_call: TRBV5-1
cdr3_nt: TGCGCCAGCAGCCTGCCCTTGTCGGGAGGGCCATTAGATGAGCAGTTCTTC
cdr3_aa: CASSLPLSGGPLDEQFF

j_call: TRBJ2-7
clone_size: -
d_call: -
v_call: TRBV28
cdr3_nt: TGTGCCAGCAGCAACCGGGACATCTCCTACGAGCAGTACTTC
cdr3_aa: CASSNRDISYEQYF

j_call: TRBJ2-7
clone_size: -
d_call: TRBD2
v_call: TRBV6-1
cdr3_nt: TGTGCCAGCAGTGAAAACTTAGCGGGAGGAATCCTCTCCTACGAGCAGTACTTC
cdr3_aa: CASSENLAGGILSYEQYF

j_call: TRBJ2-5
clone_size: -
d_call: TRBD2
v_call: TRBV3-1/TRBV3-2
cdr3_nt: TGTGCCAGCAGCCGCCGCGCGGGAGGCCAAGAGACCCAGTACTTC
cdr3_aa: CASSRRAGGQETQYF

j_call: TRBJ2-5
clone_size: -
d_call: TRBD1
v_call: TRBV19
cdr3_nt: TGTGCCAGTAGTTCCCGGAACTTACCGGGACAGGGGCTAGCGAGGACCCAGTACTTC
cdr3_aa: CASSSRNLPGQGLARTQYF

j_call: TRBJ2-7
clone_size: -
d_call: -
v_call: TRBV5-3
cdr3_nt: TGTGCCAGAAGCCCTGGTGAGGGAAGAATCTACGAGCAGTACTTC
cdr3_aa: CARSPGEGRIYEQYF

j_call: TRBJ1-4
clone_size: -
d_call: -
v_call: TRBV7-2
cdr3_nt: TGTGCCAGCAGCCTTTCACAGGGTGGGAATGAAAAACTGTTTTTT
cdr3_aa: CASSLSQGGNEKLFF

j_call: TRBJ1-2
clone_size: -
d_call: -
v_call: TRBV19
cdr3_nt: TGTGCCAGTAGTATCGCAGGGCCAGCTAACTATGGCTACACCTTC
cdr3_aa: CASSIAGPANYGYTF

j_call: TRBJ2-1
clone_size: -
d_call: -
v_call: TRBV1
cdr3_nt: TGCACCAGCAGCCGGGCGGGCTCCTCCTACAATGAGCAGTTCTTC
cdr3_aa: CTSSRAGSSYNEQFF

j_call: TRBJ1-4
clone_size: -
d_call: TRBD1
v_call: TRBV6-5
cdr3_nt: TGTGCCAGCAGTTACGTGGCAGGGGGCGTAAAACTGTTTTTT
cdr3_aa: CASSYVAGGVKLFF

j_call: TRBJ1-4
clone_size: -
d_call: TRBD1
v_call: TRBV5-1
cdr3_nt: TGCGCCAGCAGCCAAGACAGGGGGGACGAAAAACTGTTTTTT
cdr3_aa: CASSQDRGDEKLFF

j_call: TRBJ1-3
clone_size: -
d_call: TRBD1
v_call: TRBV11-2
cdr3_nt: TGTGCCAGCAGCCCCACGACAGGGGGCTATGGAAACACCATATATTTT
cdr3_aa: CASSPTTGGYGNTIYF

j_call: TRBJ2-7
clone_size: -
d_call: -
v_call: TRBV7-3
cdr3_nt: TGTGCCAGCAGCTTGGGGAGGAGCTCCTACGAGCAGTACTTC
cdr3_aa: CASSLGRSSYEQYF

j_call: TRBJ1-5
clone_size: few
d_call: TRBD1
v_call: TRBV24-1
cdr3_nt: TGTGCCACCAGTGATTTTAAGGGACAGGGGGTTTGGCAGCCCCAGCATTTT
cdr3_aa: CATSDFKGQGVWQPQHF

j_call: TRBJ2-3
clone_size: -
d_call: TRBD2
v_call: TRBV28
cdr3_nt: TGTGCCAGCAGTTTGTCCGGGAGGGGGGCAGATACGCAGTATTTT
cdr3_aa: CASSLSGRGADTQYF

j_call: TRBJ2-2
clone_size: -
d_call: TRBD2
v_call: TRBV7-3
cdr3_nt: TGTGCCAGCAGCACAGTTGGTAGCGGGTTCCTCCCCAGGGAGCTGTTTTTT
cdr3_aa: CASSTVGSGFLPRELFF

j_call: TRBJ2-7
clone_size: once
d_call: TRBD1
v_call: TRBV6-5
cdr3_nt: TGTGCCAGCAGAACAGGGGTCGCCTACGAGCAGTACTTC
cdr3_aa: CASRTGVAYEQYF

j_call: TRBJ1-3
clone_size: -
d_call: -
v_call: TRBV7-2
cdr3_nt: TGTGCCAGCAGCCCACGCCAATGGGCTATGGGAAACACCATATATTTT
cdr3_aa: CASSPRQWAMGNTIYF

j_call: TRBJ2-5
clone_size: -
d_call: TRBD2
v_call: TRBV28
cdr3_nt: TGTGCCAGCAGTTTCCTCGGGAGGGAGACCCAGTACTTC
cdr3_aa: CASSFLGRETQYF

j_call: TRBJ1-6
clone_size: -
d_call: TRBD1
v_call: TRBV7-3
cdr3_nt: TGTGCCAGCAGCTTACAGGGGGCAGGTTCACCCCTCCACTTT
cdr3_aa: CASSLQGAGSPLHF

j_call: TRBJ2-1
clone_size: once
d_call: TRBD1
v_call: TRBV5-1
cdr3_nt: TGCGCCAGCAGCTTGGGGACAGGGGCCTACAATGAGCAGTTCTTC
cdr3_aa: CASSLGTGAYNEQFF

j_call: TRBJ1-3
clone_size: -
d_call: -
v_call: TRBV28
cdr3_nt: TGTGCCAGCAGTTTATCCGGTGTCTCTGGAAACACCATATATTTT
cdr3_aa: CASSLSGVSGNTIYF

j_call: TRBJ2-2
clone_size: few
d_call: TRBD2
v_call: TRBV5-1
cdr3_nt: TGCGCCAGCAGCTTGCTATCTAGCGGGGACACCGGGGAGCTGTTTTTT
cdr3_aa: CASSLLSSGDTGELFF

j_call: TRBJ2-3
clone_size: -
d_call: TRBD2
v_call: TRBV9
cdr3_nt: TGTGCCAGCAGCCCACAGCGGGGAAGCACAGATACGCAGTATTTT
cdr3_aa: CASSPQRGSTDTQYF

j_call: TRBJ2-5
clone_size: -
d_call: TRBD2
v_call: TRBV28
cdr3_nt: TGTGCCAGCAGTTTATCTAGCGGGAGAGGGAAGACCCAGTACTTC
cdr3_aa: CASSLSSGRGKTQYF

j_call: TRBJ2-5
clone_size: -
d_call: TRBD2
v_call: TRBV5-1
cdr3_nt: TGCGCCAGCAGCCCGGGACTAGCGGGAAAGGACCAGTACTTC
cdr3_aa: CASSPGLAGKDQYF

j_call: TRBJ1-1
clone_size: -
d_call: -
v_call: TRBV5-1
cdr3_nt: TGCGCCAGCAGCTTGGTCGGGAGGGGGACTGAAGCTTTCTTT
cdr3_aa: CASSLVGRGTEAFF

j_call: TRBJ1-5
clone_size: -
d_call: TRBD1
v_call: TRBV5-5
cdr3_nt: TGTGCCAGCAGCCAGGGGGCTCAGCAGCCCCAGCATTTT
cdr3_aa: CASSQGAQQPQHF

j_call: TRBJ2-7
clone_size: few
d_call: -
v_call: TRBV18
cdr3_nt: TGTGCCAGCTCCCCTACGCAGGGTTCTAGCGAGCAGTACTTC
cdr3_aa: CASSPTQGSSEQYF

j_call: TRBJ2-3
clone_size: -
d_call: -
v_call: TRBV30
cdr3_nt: TGTGCCTGGAGTGGACAGTACACAGATACGCAGTATTTT
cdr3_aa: CAWSGQYTDTQYF

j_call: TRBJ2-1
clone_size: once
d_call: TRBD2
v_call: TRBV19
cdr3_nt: TGTGCCAGTAGTCCCCCCCTAGCGGCCTCCTACAATGAGCAGTTCTTC
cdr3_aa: CASSPPLAASYNEQFF

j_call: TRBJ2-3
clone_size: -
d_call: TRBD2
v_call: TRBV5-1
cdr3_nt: TGCGCCAGCAGCTTGGCCGGCGGGAGCGGGACAGATACGCAGTATTTT
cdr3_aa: CASSLAGGSGTDTQYF

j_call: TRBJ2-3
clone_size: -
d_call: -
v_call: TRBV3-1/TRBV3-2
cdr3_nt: TGTGCCAGCAATAAGGGAGGCACAGATACGCAGTATTTT
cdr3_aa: CASNKGGTDTQYF

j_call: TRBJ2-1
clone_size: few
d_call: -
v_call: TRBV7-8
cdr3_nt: TGTGCCAGCAGCTTAGATCGGGGTCGGGAAAATGAGCAGTTCTTC
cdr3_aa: CASSLDRGRENEQFF

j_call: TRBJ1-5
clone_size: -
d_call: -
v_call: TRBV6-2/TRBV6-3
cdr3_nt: TGTGCCAGCAGTTACCGAGCTCCTCAAAGCAATCAGCCCCAGCATTTT
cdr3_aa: CASSYRAPQSNQPQHF

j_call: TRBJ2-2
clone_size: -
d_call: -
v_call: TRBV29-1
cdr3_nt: TGCAGCGTGATTGTTAGCGCGAACACCGGGGAGCTGTTTTTT
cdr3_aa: CSVIVSANTGELFF

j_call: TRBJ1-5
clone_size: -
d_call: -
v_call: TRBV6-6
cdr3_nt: TGTGCCAGCAGTTCGGCGGATAGCAATCAGCCCCAGCATTTT
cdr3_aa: CASSSADSNQPQHF

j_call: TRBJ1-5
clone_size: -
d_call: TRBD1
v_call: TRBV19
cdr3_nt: TGTGCCAGTAGCCGGGACAGGGGAAGCAATCAGCCCCAGCATTTT
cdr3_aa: CASSRDRGSNQPQHF

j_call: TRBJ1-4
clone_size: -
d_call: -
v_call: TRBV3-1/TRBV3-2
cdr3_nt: TGTGCCAGCAGCCATCTACAGGGAAGGAAACTGTTTTTT
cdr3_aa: CASSHLQGRKLFF

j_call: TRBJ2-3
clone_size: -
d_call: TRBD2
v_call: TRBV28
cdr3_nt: TGTGCCAGCACCAGTGGAAAGGCGGGAGGGGCAGATACGCAGTATTTT
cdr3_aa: CASTSGKAGGADTQYF

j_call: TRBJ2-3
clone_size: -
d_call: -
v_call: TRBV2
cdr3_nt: TGTGCCAGCAGTGAAGGTACGGACAGAGTAACAGATACGCAGTATTTT
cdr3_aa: CASSEGTDRVTDTQYF

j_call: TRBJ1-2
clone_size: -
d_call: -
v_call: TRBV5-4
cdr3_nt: TGTGCCAGCAGACCAGGGGTCGGCAACTATGGCTACACCTTC
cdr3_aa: CASRPGVGNYGYTF

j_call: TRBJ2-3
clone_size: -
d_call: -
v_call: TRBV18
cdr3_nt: TGTGCCAGCTCACCAGGGGCCGCAGATACGCAGTATTTT
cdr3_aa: CASSPGAADTQYF

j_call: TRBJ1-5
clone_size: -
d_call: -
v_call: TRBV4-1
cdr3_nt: TGCGCCAGCAGCCAAGGGGGGCAGGCCAATCAGCCCCAGCATTTT
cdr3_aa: CASSQGGQANQPQHF

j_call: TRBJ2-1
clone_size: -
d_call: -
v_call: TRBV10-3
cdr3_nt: TGTGCCATCAGTAAGGACAGAGACAATGAGCAGTTCTTC
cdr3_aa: CAISKDRDNEQFF

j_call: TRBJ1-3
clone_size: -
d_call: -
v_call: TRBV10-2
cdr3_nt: TGCGCCAGCATAGGGCAAGATTGGAGGGCCGGCTTTGGAAACACCATATATTTT
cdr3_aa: CASIGQDWRAGFGNTIYF

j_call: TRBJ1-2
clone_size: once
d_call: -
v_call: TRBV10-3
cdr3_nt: TGTGCCATCAGTGAGTCGGGACGGGGGGACTATGGCTACACCTTC
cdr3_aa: CAISESGRGDYGYTF

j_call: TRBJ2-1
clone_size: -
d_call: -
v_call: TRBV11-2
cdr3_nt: TGTGCCAGCAGCGCCCGCCGGGTGATGGAGCAGTTCTTC
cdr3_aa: CASSARRVMEQFF